The T cell receptor beta chain under discussion was sequenced for a study of CD8 T cells in ankylosing spondylitis. This clonotype was counted a few times. Its antigen is currently unknown. Between the trimmed V and J ends, which lost 10 bases and 2 bases, there was a span of 9 bases. Germline CDR1 MNHNS, CDR2 SASEGT. The CDR3 spans 13 residues. Overall study results and limits: Certain motif variants had earlier been reported in reactive arthritis synovial fluid and blood. Significant enrichment of disease-linked clones was reportedly seen in matched ankylosing spondylitis synovial fluid.

TCRdb analysed the 5' RACE reads with MiXCR anew, one entry per CDR3 protein. The sample includes hundreds of thousands of distinct CDR3 sequences, more than 20% of them seen just once. Sequences were obtained from blood, either unsorted or a sorted T cell fraction (not recorded which). The chain is built from TRBV6-1 and TRBJ2-6, with D perhaps TRBD1 or TRBD2 (5 bases each). This sequence was found in a female donor with ankylosing spondylitis or in good health (not recorded which). CDR3 sequence reads: CATRDPGANVLTF. The CDR3, as DNA: TGTGCCACCCGGGACCCTGGGGCCAACGTCCTGACTTTC.